The 20 T cell receptor beta chains below were found in one sample sequenced in a study of beta chain features in type 1 diabetes (dated by TCRdb to 2017 to 2018). The research as a whole found: A moderate but significant shortening of TCRB CDR3 length was observed in type 1 diabetes patients in all four CD4+ subsets.

These receptors' antigens are unknown. Library construction relied on the immunoSEQ multiplex PCR assay. The High Capacity cDNA Reverse Transcription Kit was used to reverse transcribe all of the isolated RNA, meaning that expressed TCRB transcripts were what got sequenced. The table was pulled from immuneACCESS by TCRdb, which kept in-frame rearrangements only. Such tables lose some clones; where checked, under half of the loss comes from unresolved V genes, and the rest has no known cause. The sample profile shows hundreds of thousands of clones; roughly 12% of them were found once. The leading ten clones occupy approximately 0.022% of the sample. Sequencing input: naive CD4+ T cells from blood. This specimen's cell subset or site label, interpreted: true naive CD4+ T cells. These receptors were collected from a man aged 18 to 30 with type 1 diabetes.

This clone came up a few times. The chain employs TRBV5-6 and TRBJ2-5; D is ambiguous. Germline V gives CDR1 SGHDT, CDR2 YYEEEE. The CDR3 length is 13 residues. Trimming stripped 7 bases from V and 2 bases from J, with 12 bases between. CDR3 residues: CASLLAGQETQYF. The CDR3 DNA sequence: TGTGCCAGCCTGCTGGCCGGACAAGAGACCCAGTACTTC.

This clone came up a few times. This chain uses TRBV6-1 with TRBJ1-2; 7 bases match TRBD1. Losses at the gene ends were 8 bases for V and 3 bases for J; bases not matched to a gene: 6. The CDR3 spans 13 residues. Germline V gene sequence: CDR1 MNHNS, CDR2 SASEGT. The CDR3 region is CASRTGTDYGYTF. DNA for the CDR3: TGTGCCAGCCGCACAGGGACAGACTATGGCTACACCTTC.

A few counts support this clone. CDR3 in amino acids: CAWRGQGTSPLHF. Here the CDR3 DNA reads TGTGCCTGGAGGGGACAGGGGACTTCACCCCTCCACTTT. The chain carries TRBV30 and TRBJ1-6; the match to TRBD1 covers 10 bases. Losses at the gene ends were 3 bases for V and 9 bases for J; bases not matched to a gene: 2. Looked up from germline, CDR1 is GTSNPN and CDR2 is SVGIG (reference sequence). CDR3 length: 13 residues.

The CDR3 spells CASSLRWDTDTQYF. The CDR3 DNA reads TGTGCCAGCAGCTTGCGGTGGGACACAGATACGCAGTATTTT. V and J are TRBV7-3 and TRBJ2-3, with D unresolved. Trimming left V 3 bases short and J 2 bases short, with 9 bases between. CDR3 size: 14 residues. Germline values: CDR1 SGHTA, CDR2 FQGTGA.

This clone was seen a few times. This chain links TRBV2 with TRBJ2-5; the D call may be TRBD1 or TRBD2 (5 bases each). Germline V gene data show CDR1 as SNHLY and CDR2 as FYNNEI. The V and J ends lost 7 bases and 4 bases respectively, with 19 bases between them. There are 15 residues in the CDR3. The DNA for the CDR3 is TGTGCCAGCACCATGGGGAGTGGGGGAAGAGAGACCCAGTACTTC. This codes for CASTMGSGGRETQYF. Using reference TRBV2 and TRBJ2-5 for the parts outside the CDR3, the full variable domain is EPEVTQTPSHQVTQMGQEVILRCVPISNHLYFYWYRQILGQKVEFLVSFYNNEISEKSEIFDDQFSVERPDGSNFTLKIRSTKLEDSAMYFCASTMGSGGRETQYFGPGTRLLVL.

This clone was counted a few times. The chain joins TRBV19 to TRBJ2-1; D is unresolved. V shed 2 bases and J shed 4 bases, with 3 bases lying between them. The CDR3 has 12 amino acids. Per the germline V gene, CDR1 is LNHDA and CDR2 is SQIVND (reference sequence). CDR3: CASSINYNEQFF. The CDR3 nucleotides are TGTGCCAGTAGTATAAATTACAATGAGCAGTTCTTC.

The chain joins TRBV30 to TRBJ1-6, with 8 bases lining up with TRBD1. The CDR3 is made up of 13 amino acids. Germline trimming cut 4 bases from V and 8 bases from J; bases unmatched to any gene: 4. Looked up from germline, CDR1 is GTSNPN and CDR2 is SVGIG (reference sequence). The CDR3 is CAWTRGHDSPLHF. For the CDR3, the DNA is TGTGCCTGGACCAGGGGGCATGATTCACCCCTCCACTTT.

The chain employs TRBV7-8 and TRBJ1-5, with D possibly TRBD1 on 6 matching bases. This CDR3 is built from 15 residues. CDR1 is SGHVS, CDR2 FQNEAQ, per germline. V gave up 3 bases and J gave up 4 bases, with 13 bases separating them. CDR3 amino acids: CASSLVQGRNQPQHF. CDR3 bases: TGTGCCAGCAGCTTGGTACAGGGAAGGAATCAGCCCCAGCATTTT.

This clone appeared a few times. This chain connects TRBV28 to TRBJ1-5; D not certain. V gave up 6 bases and J gave up 5 bases, with 17 bases separating them. Germline assignment: CDR1 MDHEN and CDR2 SYDVKM. The CDR3 has 15 residues. The CDR3 DNA sequence: TGTGCCAGCAGACCCGAACGGGAGCCATATCAGCCCCAGCATTTT. It codes for CASRPEREPYQPQHF.

This sequence joins TRBV6-6 and TRBJ2-7; unclear D gene. V lost 5 bases and J 0 bases, leaving 14 bases between the germline ends. The CDR3 consists of 15 residues. Germline V gives CDR1 MNHNY, CDR2 SVGAGI (reference sequence). Here the CDR3 reads CASSNWPHTSYEQYF. The CDR3 bases are TGTGCCAGCAGTAACTGGCCTCATACCTCCTACGAGCAGTACTTC.

J is TRBJ1-1 and V is TRBV5-5; D gene ambiguous. Between the trimmed V and J ends, which lost 4 bases and 1 base, there was a span of 14 bases. Looked up from germline, CDR1 is SGHKS and CDR2 is YYEKEE (reference sequence). This CDR3 comprises 15 residues. In nucleotides, the CDR3 is TGTGCCAGCAGCCCTCGGACCGCCGGGAACACTGAAGCTTTCTTT. Its protein product is CASSPRTAGNTEAFF.

The V and J genes are TRBV18 and TRBJ2-7; either TRBD1 or TRBD2 may supply D (5 bases each). CDR3 length: 14 amino acids. Germline V gene data show CDR1 as KGHSH and CDR2 as LQKENI. Trimming left V 3 bases short and J 3 bases short, with 12 bases between. In DNA, the CDR3 is TGTGCCAGCTCACCGGGGGTCCAGAGCTACGAGCAGTACTTC. Translation gives CASSPGVQSYEQYF. The complete variable domain, with remaining parts taken from reference TRBV18 and TRBJ2-7, reads NAGVMQNPRHLVRRRGQEARLRCSPMKGHSHVYWYRQLPEEGLKFMVYLQKENIIDESGMPKERFSAEFPKEGPSILRIQQVVRGDSAAYFCASSPGVQSYEQYFGPGTRLTVT.

This clone showed up just a few times. This chain uses TRBV13 with TRBJ1-5; D not resolved. Trimming left V 5 bases short and J 6 bases short, with 8 bases between. Germline lookup yields CDR1 PRHDT and CDR2 FYEKMQ (reference sequence). The CDR3 sequence is 12 residues long. The CDR3 bases are TGTGCCAGCAGCGCGAGTAGTCAGCCCCAGCATTTT. Translating gives CASSASSQPQHF. Full variable domain (rest looked up from reference TRBV13 and TRBJ1-5): AAGVIQSPRHLIKEKRETATLKCYPIPRHDTVYWYQQGPGQDPQFLISFYEKMQSDKGSIPDRFSAQQFSDYHSELNMSSLELGDSALYFCASSASSQPQHFGDGTRLSIL.

This clone showed up just a few times. CDR3: CASSPYVGSLGYTDTQYF. DNA of the CDR3: TGTGCCAGCTCACCATACGTTGGATCATTAGGTTACACAGATACGCAGTATTTT. V gene TRBV18 combines with J gene TRBJ2-3; D unclear. The V gene's germline CDR1 is KGHSH and CDR2 LQKENI. V was trimmed by 2 bases and J by 2 bases, leaving 20 bases between them. The CDR3 contains 18 residues.

This chain uses TRBV10-3 with TRBJ2-7; D is unresolved. This CDR3 spans 12 amino acids. The germline CDR1 and CDR2 sequences are ENHRY and SYGVKD. Trimming pared 1 base from V and 3 bases from J, leaving 4 bases between. The CDR3 spells CAISEWGYEQYF. Written as DNA, the CDR3 is TGTGCCATCAGTGAGTGGGGCTACGAGCAGTACTTC.

This clone was counted only a few times. V usage is TRBV7-6 and J usage is TRBJ2-5; 8 positions match TRBD1. The V segment lost 5 bases and the J segment 7 bases; nucleotides outside the gene matches: 15. Germline V CDR1 and CDR2: SGHVS, FNYEAQ. The CDR3 has 16 residues. CDR3 amino acids: CASSPRQGRSEGTQYF. The CDR3, as DNA: TGTGCCAGCAGCCCTCGACAGGGGAGATCGGAAGGGACCCAGTACTTC.

The V call is TRBV30, the J call TRBJ1-4; D not resolved. Germline V gene sequence: CDR1 GTSNPN, CDR2 SVGIG (reference sequence). The ends were cut back, 2 bases at V and 8 bases at J, with 9 bases in the middle. This CDR3 is 12 amino acids long. The CDR3 DNA reads TGTGCCTGGAGTCAAGGCTACGAAAAACTGTTTTTT. Its translation: CAWSQGYEKLFF.

This clone was observed a handful of times. The V gene is TRBV30, the J gene TRBJ1-4; no firm D call. Germline V gives CDR1 GTSNPN, CDR2 SVGIG (reference sequence). Trimming pared 1 base from V and 8 bases from J, leaving 11 bases between. The CDR3 contains 13 residues. CDR3 coding DNA: TGTGCCTGGAGTGGGGCGCAAGGGGAAAAACTGTTTTTT. The encoded protein is CAWSGAQGEKLFF.

The chain is built from TRBV9 and TRBJ1-2; the match to TRBD1 covers 7 bases. V was clipped by 1 base and J by 10 bases; unmatched bases: 16. The CDR3 is made up of 16 amino acids. Germline V lookup: CDR1 SGDLS, CDR2 YYNGEE. CDR3 in DNA: TGTGCCAGCAGCGTATTGAGCTACGGGACAGCTCCCTACTACACCTTC. It is translated as CASSVLSYGTAPYYTF.

The chain couples TRBV4-2 to TRBJ1-5; D unclear. With 0 bases removed from V and 5 bases from J, the gap between germline ends came to 11 bases. The germline V gene has CDR1 LGHNA and CDR2 YNFKEQ. The CDR3 consists of 15 residues. The CDR3 DNA follows: TGTGCCAGCAGCCAAGAAGGGCCCTTCGATCAGCCCCAGCATTTT. Its protein is CASSQEGPFDQPQHF.